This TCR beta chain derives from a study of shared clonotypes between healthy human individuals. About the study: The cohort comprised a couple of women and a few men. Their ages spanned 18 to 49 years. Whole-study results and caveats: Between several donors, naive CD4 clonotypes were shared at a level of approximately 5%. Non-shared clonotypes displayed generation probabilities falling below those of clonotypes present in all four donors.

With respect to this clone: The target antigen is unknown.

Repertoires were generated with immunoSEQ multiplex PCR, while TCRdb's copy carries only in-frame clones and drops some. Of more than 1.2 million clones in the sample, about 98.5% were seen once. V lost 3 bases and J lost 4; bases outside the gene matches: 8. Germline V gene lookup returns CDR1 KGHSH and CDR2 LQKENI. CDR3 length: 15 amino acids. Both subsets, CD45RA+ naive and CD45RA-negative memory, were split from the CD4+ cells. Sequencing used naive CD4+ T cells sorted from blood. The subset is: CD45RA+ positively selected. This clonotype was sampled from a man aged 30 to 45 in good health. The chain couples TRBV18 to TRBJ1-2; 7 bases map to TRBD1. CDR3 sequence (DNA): TGTGCCAGCTCACCTCTTGGGACAGCTCCCTATGGCTACACCTTC. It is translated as CASSPLGTAPYGYTF.